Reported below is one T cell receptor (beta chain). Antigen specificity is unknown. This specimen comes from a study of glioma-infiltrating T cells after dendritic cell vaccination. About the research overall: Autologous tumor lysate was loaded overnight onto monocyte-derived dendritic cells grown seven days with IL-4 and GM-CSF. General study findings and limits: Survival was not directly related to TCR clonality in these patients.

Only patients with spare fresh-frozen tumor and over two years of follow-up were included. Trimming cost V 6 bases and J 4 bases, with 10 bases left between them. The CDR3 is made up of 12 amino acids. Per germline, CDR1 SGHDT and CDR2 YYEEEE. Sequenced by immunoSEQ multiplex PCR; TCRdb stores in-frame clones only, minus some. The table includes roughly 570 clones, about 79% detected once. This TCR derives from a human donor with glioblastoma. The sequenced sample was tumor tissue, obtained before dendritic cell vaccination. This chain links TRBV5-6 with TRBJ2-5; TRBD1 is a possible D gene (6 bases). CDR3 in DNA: TGTGCCAGCACCCTAGGGGGAGAGACCCAGTACTTC. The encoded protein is CASTLGGETQYF.